Listed below are T cell receptor beta chains from one sample, sequenced in a study of blood T cell repertoires in COVID-19. Profiling relied on immunoSEQ multiplex PCR, and the TCRdb table lists in-frame clones only, not all of them. The data hold 25,000 to 35,000 clones, with 75% to 85% observed a single time. The material sequenced was peripheral blood. The source of these receptors is a human donor in a cohort sampled during active COVID-19. The CDR3 runs from the conserved cysteine through the conserved F or W. Each record gives: V gene, D gene, clone size, J gene, CDR3 protein, CDR3 DNA. A D gene is named only where the DNA matches it firmly. Not all rows give a size; the values are once, few, many and, for expanded clones, a class.

V gene: TRBV5-6
D gene: TRBD1
clone size: once
J gene: TRBJ1-2
CDR3 protein: CASSLLRDRSNYGYTF
CDR3 DNA: TGTGCCAGCAGCTTGCTCAGGGACAGGTCTAACTATGGCTACACCTTC

V gene: TRBV28
D gene: TRBD1
clone size: .
J gene: TRBJ2-7
CDR3 protein: CASSLSYTGTGNEQYF
CDR3 DNA: TGTGCCAGCAGTTTATCCTACACCGGGACAGGGAACGAGCAGTACTTC

V gene: TRBV18
D gene: .
clone size: .
J gene: TRBJ1-2
CDR3 protein: CASSPAGGAGYTF
CDR3 DNA: TGTGCCAGCTCACCGGCCGGAGGGGCGGGCTACACCTTC

V gene: TRBV6-5
D gene: .
clone size: .
J gene: TRBJ1-2
CDR3 protein: CASSDDSNYGYTF
CDR3 DNA: TGTGCCAGCAGCGACGACAGTAACTATGGCTACACCTTC

V gene: TRBV5-1
D gene: TRBD2
clone size: .
J gene: TRBJ2-7
CDR3 protein: CASRPSGGSEQYF
CDR3 DNA: TGCGCCAGCAGACCTAGCGGGGGTAGCGAGCAGTACTTC

V gene: TRBV3-1/TRBV3-2
D gene: .
clone size: once
J gene: TRBJ2-4
CDR3 protein: CASSQRVLGGDIQYF
CDR3 DNA: TGTGCCAGCAGCCAAAGGGTCCTAGGGGGAGACATTCAGTACTTC

V gene: TRBV6-2/TRBV6-3
D gene: .
clone size: .
J gene: TRBJ2-7
CDR3 protein: CASSYSQESYEQYF
CDR3 DNA: TGTGCCAGCAGTTACTCACAGGAATCCTACGAGCAGTACTTC

V gene: TRBV18
D gene: TRBD1
clone size: .
J gene: TRBJ2-2
CDR3 protein: CASSPPGQGNTGELFF
CDR3 DNA: TGTGCCAGCTCACCACCGGGACAGGGGAACACCGGGGAGCTGTTTTTT

V gene: TRBV7-8
D gene: TRBD1
clone size: .
J gene: TRBJ1-6
CDR3 protein: CASRQDRAGSPLHF
CDR3 DNA: TGTGCCAGCAGACAAGACAGGGCTGGTTCACCCCTCCACTTT

V gene: TRBV5-1
D gene: TRBD2
clone size: .
J gene: TRBJ2-5
CDR3 protein: CASRSGTSGGDQETQYF
CDR3 DNA: TGCGCCAGCAGATCGGGAACTAGCGGGGGAGACCAAGAGACCCAGTACTTC

V gene: TRBV5-1
D gene: .
clone size: .
J gene: TRBJ2-5
CDR3 protein: CASSSPFYNQETQYF
CDR3 DNA: TGCGCCAGCAGCTCACCCTTCTATAATCAAGAGACCCAGTACTTC

V gene: TRBV6-5
D gene: TRBD2
clone size: .
J gene: TRBJ2-5
CDR3 protein: CASRPSGRKETQYF
CDR3 DNA: TGTGCCAGCAGACCGAGCGGGAGGAAAGAGACCCAGTACTTC

V gene: TRBV21-1
D gene: .
clone size: .
J gene: TRBJ2-7
CDR3 protein: CASSNKGQGPHEQYF
CDR3 DNA: TGTGCCAGCAGCAATAAGGGACAGGGTCCCCACGAGCAGTACTTC

V gene: TRBV2
D gene: TRBD2
clone size: .
J gene: TRBJ2-1
CDR3 protein: CASSRTSVVTNEQFF
CDR3 DNA: TGTGCCAGCAGTCGGACTAGCGTTGTGACGAATGAGCAGTTCTTC

V gene: TRBV29-1
D gene: .
clone size: .
J gene: TRBJ2-5
CDR3 protein: CSAAPPGETQYF
CDR3 DNA: TGCAGCGCCGCTCCGCCGGGAGAGACCCAGTACTTC

V gene: TRBV4-2
D gene: .
clone size: .
J gene: TRBJ1-1
CDR3 protein: CASSQGQVNTEAFF
CDR3 DNA: TGTGCCAGCAGCCAAGGTCAGGTGAACACTGAAGCTTTCTTT

V gene: TRBV2
D gene: TRBD2
clone size: few
J gene: TRBJ2-1
CDR3 protein: CASSVREGWDEQFF
CDR3 DNA: TGTGCCAGCAGTGTCAGGGAGGGTTGGGATGAGCAGTTCTTC

V gene: TRBV4-2
D gene: .
clone size: .
J gene: TRBJ1-5
CDR3 protein: CASSQGEQGNQPQHF
CDR3 DNA: TGTGCCAGCAGCCAAGGAGAACAGGGTAATCAGCCCCAGCATTTT

V gene: TRBV4-1
D gene: TRBD1
clone size: .
J gene: TRBJ1-4
CDR3 protein: CASSQGTGAANEKLFF
CDR3 DNA: TGCGCCAGCAGCCAAGGGACAGGGGCGGCTAATGAAAAACTGTTTTTT

V gene: TRBV2
D gene: TRBD1
clone size: .
J gene: TRBJ1-5
CDR3 protein: CASSKRDRYYSNQPQHF
CDR3 DNA: TGTGCCAGCAGTAAAAGGGACAGATACTATAGCAATCAGCCCCAGCATTTT

V gene: TRBV6-2/TRBV6-3
D gene: .
clone size: .
J gene: TRBJ1-2
CDR3 protein: CASSPSGVTNYGYTF
CDR3 DNA: TGTGCCAGCAGCCCGTCGGGGGTTACTAACTATGGCTACACCTTC

V gene: TRBV5-1
D gene: TRBD1
clone size: .
J gene: TRBJ2-5
CDR3 protein: CASSYLGQGQETQYF
CDR3 DNA: TGCGCCAGCAGCTATCTCGGACAGGGCCAAGAGACCCAGTACTTC

V gene: TRBV19
D gene: .
clone size: .
J gene: TRBJ1-5
CDR3 protein: CASSPGHLQPQHF
CDR3 DNA: TGTGCCAGTAGCCCGGGACACCTTCAGCCCCAGCATTTT

V gene: TRBV7-9
D gene: TRBD1
clone size: .
J gene: TRBJ2-1
CDR3 protein: CASSLTGGQSYEQFF
CDR3 DNA: TGTGCCAGCAGCTTAACAGGGGGCCAAAGCTATGAGCAGTTCTTC

V gene: TRBV6-2/TRBV6-3
D gene: .
clone size: .
J gene: TRBJ1-5
CDR3 protein: CASSYVQGNQPQHF
CDR3 DNA: TGTGCCAGCAGTTACGTCCAGGGGAATCAGCCCCAGCATTTT

V gene: TRBV5-4
D gene: TRBD1
clone size: .
J gene: TRBJ1-3
CDR3 protein: CASSFTAGGLSGNTIYF
CDR3 DNA: TGTGCCAGCAGCTTCACAGCAGGGGGCCTCTCTGGAAACACCATATATTTT

V gene: TRBV6-5
D gene: TRBD1
clone size: once
J gene: TRBJ1-2
CDR3 protein: CASRGTGYIYGYTF
CDR3 DNA: TGTGCCAGCAGGGGGACAGGTTATATCTATGGCTACACCTTC

V gene: TRBV18
D gene: .
clone size: .
J gene: TRBJ1-2
CDR3 protein: CASSPGSTYGYTF
CDR3 DNA: TGTGCCAGCTCACCAGGTAGTACCTATGGCTACACCTTC

V gene: TRBV4-2
D gene: .
clone size: .
J gene: TRBJ2-4
CDR3 protein: CASSQDLRPGAAKNIQYF
CDR3 DNA: TGTGCCAGCAGCCAAGATCTCCGGCCAGGGGCAGCCAAAAACATTCAGTACTTC

V gene: TRBV7-2
D gene: .
clone size: .
J gene: TRBJ2-7
CDR3 protein: CASSLHSTYEQYF
CDR3 DNA: TGTGCCAGCAGCTTGCACAGCACCTACGAGCAGTACTTC

V gene: TRBV24-1
D gene: .
clone size: .
J gene: TRBJ2-7
CDR3 protein: CATGGGADEQYF
CDR3 DNA: TGTGCCACCGGAGGAGGGGCGGACGAGCAGTACTTC

V gene: TRBV24-1
D gene: TRBD1
clone size: .
J gene: TRBJ2-3
CDR3 protein: CATSDSGTGVYTDTQYF
CDR3 DNA: TGTGCCACCAGTGATTCCGGGACAGGGGTGTACACAGATACGCAGTATTTT

V gene: TRBV6-2/TRBV6-3
D gene: TRBD1
clone size: .
J gene: TRBJ2-6
CDR3 protein: CASSYHRTGPSFGANVLTF
CDR3 DNA: TGTGCCAGCAGTTACCATCGGACAGGGCCTTCTTTTGGGGCCAACGTCCTGACTTTC

V gene: TRBV19
D gene: .
clone size: .
J gene: TRBJ2-3
CDR3 protein: CASRLTAPSTDTQYF
CDR3 DNA: TGTGCCAGTAGGTTGACAGCCCCAAGCACAGATACGCAGTATTTT

V gene: TRBV11-2
D gene: .
clone size: .
J gene: TRBJ1-2
CDR3 protein: CASRALEGYYGYTF
CDR3 DNA: TGTGCCAGCAGGGCGTTGGAGGGTTACTATGGCTACACCTTC

V gene: TRBV10-1
D gene: TRBD1
clone size: .
J gene: TRBJ2-2
CDR3 protein: CASMTGAGGELFF
CDR3 DNA: TGCGCCAGCATGACAGGGGCTGGCGGGGAGCTGTTTTTT

V gene: TRBV4-2
D gene: TRBD2
clone size: .
J gene: TRBJ2-7
CDR3 protein: CASSQAGGSYEQYF
CDR3 DNA: TGTGCCAGCAGCCAAGCGGGGGGCTCCTACGAGCAGTACTTC

V gene: TRBV7-9
D gene: .
clone size: .
J gene: TRBJ2-2
CDR3 protein: CASSFWEANTGELFF
CDR3 DNA: TGTGCCAGCAGCTTCTGGGAGGCGAACACCGGGGAGCTGTTTTTT

V gene: TRBV19
D gene: TRBD1
clone size: .
J gene: TRBJ1-2
CDR3 protein: CASSLGQGITYGYTF
CDR3 DNA: TGTGCCAGTAGTCTCGGACAGGGGATCACCTATGGCTACACCTTC

V gene: TRBV28
D gene: .
clone size: .
J gene: TRBJ1-1
CDR3 protein: CASTWGQGNTEAFF
CDR3 DNA: TGTGCCAGCACTTGGGGGCAGGGGAACACTGAAGCTTTCTTT

V gene: TRBV27
D gene: TRBD2
clone size: .
J gene: TRBJ2-7
CDR3 protein: CASSLSLERGGSSYEQYF
CDR3 DNA: TGTGCCAGCAGTTTATCGCTCGAGCGGGGGGGTAGCTCCTACGAGCAGTACTTC

V gene: TRBV9
D gene: TRBD1
clone size: .
J gene: TRBJ2-2
CDR3 protein: CASSVLQGASGGELFF
CDR3 DNA: TGTGCCAGCAGCGTTTTACAGGGGGCTTCGGGCGGGGAGCTGTTTTTT

V gene: TRBV6-1
D gene: .
clone size: .
J gene: TRBJ1-1
CDR3 protein: CASSDLIRGESEAFF
CDR3 DNA: TGTGCCAGCAGTGATTTGATAAGGGGCGAATCTGAAGCTTTCTTT

V gene: TRBV5-1
D gene: TRBD1
clone size: few
J gene: TRBJ2-3
CDR3 protein: CASSHGQGLDTQYF
CDR3 DNA: TGCGCCAGCAGCCACGGACAGGGGTTAGATACGCAGTATTTT

V gene: TRBV24-1
D gene: .
clone size: .
J gene: TRBJ2-3
CDR3 protein: CATQREGTDTQYF
CDR3 DNA: TGTGCCACCCAGAGGGAAGGCACAGATACGCAGTATTTT